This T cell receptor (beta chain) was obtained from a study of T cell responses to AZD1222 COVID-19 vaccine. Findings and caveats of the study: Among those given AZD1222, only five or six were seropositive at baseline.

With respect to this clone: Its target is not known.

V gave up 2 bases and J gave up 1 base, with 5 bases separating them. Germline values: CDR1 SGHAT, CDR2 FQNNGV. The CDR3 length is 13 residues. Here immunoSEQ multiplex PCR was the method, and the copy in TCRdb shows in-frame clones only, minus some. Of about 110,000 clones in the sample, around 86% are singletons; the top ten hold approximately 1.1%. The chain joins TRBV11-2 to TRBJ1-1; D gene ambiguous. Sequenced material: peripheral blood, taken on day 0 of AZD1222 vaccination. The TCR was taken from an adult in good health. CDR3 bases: TGTGCCAGCAGCTTAAGGGAGAACACTGAAGCTTTCTTT. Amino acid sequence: CASSLRENTEAFF.